These 26 T cell receptor beta chains originate from one sample sequenced in a study of cytomegalovirus exposure and HLA in healthy donors. The PCR used 60 Vbeta and 13 Jbeta primers. Sequencing used immunoSEQ multiplex PCR; TCRdb keeps in-frame clones, though not all of them. This sample has some 120,000 clones, with around a tenth found just once. The sequenced sample consisted of PBMCs. These receptors came from a young man in good health and CMV-seronegative.

The V and J genes are TRBV5-1 and TRBJ2-5; 10 nucleotides line up with TRBD2. The CDR3 is 15 amino acids. CDR1 and CDR2 from the germline V gene are SGHRS and YFSETQ. The junction had 7 bases not matched to a gene; V was cut back by 4 bases and J by 4 bases. In nucleotides, the CDR3 is TGCGCCAGCAGCCCGGGGCTAGCGGGGGCAGAGACCCAGTACTTC. Translation gives CASSPGLAGAETQYF.

The chain carries TRBV2 and TRBJ1-1; D possibly corresponds to TRBD1 (5 bases). The germline V gene has CDR1 SNHLY and CDR2 FYNNEI. CDR3 length equals 14 residues. The ends were cut back, 4 bases at V and 0 bases at J, with 9 bases in the middle. The CDR3: CASSVAGMNTEAFF. CDR3 in DNA: TGTGCCAGCAGTGTGGCAGGGATGAACACTGAAGCTTTCTTT.

This chain joins TRBV6-5 and TRBJ1-1; D not certain. V gave up 0 bases and J gave up 0 bases, with 11 bases separating them. The CDR3 has 16 amino acids. Per germline, CDR1 MNHEY and CDR2 SVGAGI. In DNA, the CDR3 is TGTGCCAGCAGTTACTCGGTGCTGAGGATGAACACTGAAGCTTTCTTT. It specifies CASSYSVLRMNTEAFF.

The V call is TRBV9, the J call TRBJ1-2; D is ambiguous. Trimming left V 2 bases short and J 2 bases short, with 7 bases between. The CDR3 consists of 13 residues. The germline CDR1 and CDR2 sequences are SGDLS and YYNGEE. The CDR3 region is CASSVERNYGYTF. The CDR3 nucleotides are TGTGCCAGCAGCGTTGAACGGAACTATGGCTACACCTTC.

The chain is built from TRBV7-3 and TRBJ2-3; D gene unclear. The CDR3 covers 14 residues. Trimming took off 5 bases at V and 2 bases at J, with 11 bases between the two ends. Germline V gives CDR1 SGHTA, CDR2 FQGTGA. CDR3: CASSHGLHTDTQYF. DNA for the CDR3: TGTGCCAGCAGCCATGGGCTACACACAGATACGCAGTATTTT. The full variable domain, rest sourced from reference TRBV7-3 and TRBJ2-3, is GAGVSQTPSNKVTEKGKYVELRCDPISGHTALYWYRQSLGQGPEFLIYFQGTGAADDSGLPNDRFFAVRPEGSVSTLKIQRTERGDSAVYLCASSHGLHTDTQYFGPGTRLTVL.

The V and J genes are TRBV5-6 and TRBJ2-2; 7 bases are a match to TRBD2. This CDR3 contains 18 residues. V lost 3 bases and J lost 3; bases outside the gene matches: 14. Germline CDR1 is SGHDT and CDR2 is YYEEEE. The CDR3 loop is CASSSLGSSGPYTGELFF. The CDR3 DNA sequence: TGTGCCAGCAGCTCGCTGGGCTCTAGCGGACCTTACACCGGGGAGCTGTTTTTT.

There are a few counts of this clone. The chain links TRBV18 to TRBJ1-1, with 8 bases fitting TRBD1. This CDR3 is 14 amino acids long. Germline V gives CDR1 KGHSH, CDR2 LQKENI. Trimming removed 3 bases from V and 1 base from J; junction bases left unmatched: 1. CDR3 amino acids: CASSPTGANTEAFF. As DNA, the CDR3 is TGTGCCAGCTCACCGACAGGGGCGAACACTGAAGCTTTCTTT. Supplemented by reference TRBV18 and TRBJ1-1, the full variable domain reads NAGVMQNPRHLVRRRGQEARLRCSPMKGHSHVYWYRQLPEEGLKFMVYLQKENIIDESGMPKERFSAEFPKEGPSILRIQQVVRGDSAAYFCASSPTGANTEAFFGQGTRLTVV.

This clone was observed a handful of times. The rearrangement joins TRBV28 to TRBJ1-1, with D possibly being TRBD1 (5 bases). Germline loops: CDR1 MDHEN, CDR2 SYDVKM. The germline V and J ends were trimmed by 8 bases and 0 bases, with 16 bases remaining between them. The CDR3 spans 15 residues. CDR3: CASAPQGRMNTEAFF. The CDR3, as DNA: TGTGCCAGCGCCCCCCAGGGTCGAATGAACACTGAAGCTTTCTTT.

In this sample, this clone turned up a few times. The chain couples TRBV2 to TRBJ2-7; 7 bases match TRBD1. Trimming at V came to 8 bases and at J to 2 bases, leaving 6 bases not matched to a gene. This CDR3 has 13 residues. CDR1 SNHLY and CDR2 FYNNEI come from the germline V gene. The chain's CDR3 is CASLDRATYEQYF. CDR3 bases: TGTGCCAGCTTAGACAGGGCCACCTACGAGCAGTACTTC.

The gene calls are TRBV5-1 and TRBJ2-3; tentatively, D is TRBD2 (5 bases). The CDR3 loop spans 16 amino acids. CDR1 is SGHRS, CDR2 YFSETQ, per germline. Trimming pared 1 base from V and 0 bases from J, leaving 12 bases between. The CDR3 DNA follows: TGCGCCAGCAGCTTGTCTAGCAGTACTAGCACAGATACGCAGTATTTT. Amino acid sequence: CASSLSSSTSTDTQYF.

This sequence joins TRBV5-1 and TRBJ1-6, with D perhaps matching TRBD1 (6 bases). The V and J ends lost 0 bases and 7 bases respectively, with 14 bases between them. From germline, CDR1 is SGHRS and CDR2 YFSETQ. This CDR3 has 16 residues. The chain's CDR3 is CASSLEGQEYNSPLHF. In DNA form, the CDR3 reads TGCGCCAGCAGCTTGGAGGGACAAGAATACAATTCACCCCTCCACTTT. The full variable domain, rest sourced from reference TRBV5-1 and TRBJ1-6, is KAGVTQTPRYLIKTRGQQVTLSCSPISGHRSVSWYQQTPGQGLQFLFEYFSETQRNKGNFPGRFSGRQFSNSRSEMNVSTLELGDSALYLCASSLEGQEYNSPLHFGNGTRLTVT.

A few counts support this clone. The chain carries TRBV19 and TRBJ1-2; D uncertain. The CDR3 consists of 14 residues. The ends were cut back, 8 bases at V and 3 bases at J, with 16 bases in the middle. Per the germline V gene, CDR1 is LNHDA and CDR2 is SQIVND (reference sequence). CDR3 sequence: CASGGFTEDYGYTF. The CDR3 coding sequence is TGTGCCAGTGGAGGTTTCACAGAGGACTATGGCTACACCTTC. The full variable domain, its missing parts supplied by reference TRBV19 and TRBJ1-2, is DGGITQSPKYLFRKEGQNVTLSCEQNLNHDAMYWYRQDPGQGLRLIYYSQIVNDFQKGDIAEGYSVSREKKESFPLTVTSAQKNPTAFYLCASGGFTEDYGYTFGSGTRLTVV.

This clone was observed a handful of times. The CDR3 here is CASRKGGLAGELFF. For the CDR3, the DNA is TGTGCCAGCAGGAAAGGGGGTCTGGCCGGGGAGCTGTTTTTT. V is TRBV6-5 and J is TRBJ2-2; D possibly corresponds to TRBD1 (6 bases). Germline values: CDR1 MNHEY, CDR2 SVGAGI. This CDR3 spans 14 amino acids. The germline V and J ends were trimmed by 6 bases and 6 bases, with 14 bases remaining between them.

The chain is built from TRBV2 and TRBJ2-7, with 11 bases that match TRBD2. This CDR3 contains 13 residues. The J segment lost 4 bases and the V segment lost 6 bases, leaving 2 bases of the junction unmatched. Germline V lookup: CDR1 SNHLY, CDR2 FYNNEI. CDR3 protein: CASSTSGRYEQYF. The CDR3 nucleotides read TGTGCCAGCAGCACTAGCGGGAGATACGAGCAGTACTTC. The complete variable domain, with remaining parts taken from reference TRBV2 and TRBJ2-7, reads EPEVTQTPSHQVTQMGQEVILRCVPISNHLYFYWYRQILGQKVEFLVSFYNNEISEKSEIFDDQFSVERPDGSNFTLKIRSTKLEDSAMYFCASSTSGRYEQYFGPGTRLTVT.

The chain employs TRBV28 and TRBJ2-7; tentatively, D is TRBD2 (6 bases). Per germline, CDR1 MDHEN and CDR2 SYDVKM. V gave up 2 bases and J gave up 4 bases, with 15 bases separating them. This CDR3 is built from 15 residues. CDR3 nucleotide sequence: TGTGCCAGCAGTTTAGGCAGGGCGGGGTTTTACGAGCAGTACTTC. This gives the protein CASSLGRAGFYEQYF. Full variable domain (missing parts from reference TRBV28 and TRBJ2-7): DVKVTQSSRYLVKRTGEKVFLECVQDMDHENMFWYRQDPGLGLRLIYFSYDVKMKEKGDIPEGYSVSREKKERFSLILESASTNQTSMYLCASSLGRAGFYEQYFGPGTRLTVT.

This clone was detected a few times. J is TRBJ1-2 and V is TRBV20-1, with D maybe TRBD1 (5 bases). The CDR3 spans 11 residues. The germline gives CDR1 DFQATT, CDR2 SNEGSKA (reference sequence). Trimming took off 6 bases at V and 8 bases at J, with 13 bases between the two ends. The CDR3 DNA reads as TGCAGTGCCAGGGTTACGAGGGGCTACACCTTC. Protein product: CSARVTRGYTF.

This clone was found a few times. The chain links TRBV29-1 to TRBJ2-5, with TRBD1 matching 7 bases. Judging by the DNA end, TRBJ2-7 fits better; the J call may be wrong. In germline, CDR1 is SQVTM, CDR2 ANQGSEA. The CDR3 is 12 residues long. CDR3 in DNA: TGCAGCGTTGGGCAGGGGGCCTACGAGCAGTACTTC. Residues: CSVGQGAYEQYF.

This clone has just one count. The chain links TRBV11-2 to TRBJ2-7; 11 bases are a match to TRBD2. The CDR3 extends over 15 amino acids. CDR1 SGHAT and CDR2 FQNNGV come from the germline V gene. Trimming cost V 4 bases and J 5 bases; bases outside gene matches: 7. The CDR3 nucleotides read TGTGCCAGCAGCTCCCTTGGGACTAGCGGTAACGAGCAGTACTTC. Residues: CASSSLGTSGNEQYF.

This clone came up a few times. This rearrangement joins TRBV18 to TRBJ2-3; 7 positions match TRBD1. This CDR3 is built from 16 residues. Trimming cost V 4 bases and J 7 bases; bases outside gene matches: 14. CDR1 is KGHSH and CDR2 is LQKENI in the germline V gene. CDR3: CASSLSTGARMYTQYF. The CDR3, as DNA: TGTGCCAGCTCACTGTCCACAGGGGCAAGAATGTATACGCAGTATTTT.

This rearrangement joins TRBV6-5 to TRBJ1-3; D unresolved. The CDR3 consists of 13 residues. The germline gives CDR1 MNHEY, CDR2 SVGAGI. Trimming left V 7 bases short and J 3 bases short, with 10 bases between. The CDR3, as DNA: TGTGCCAGCAACGCCGTCGGTGGAAACACCATATATTTT. It specifies CASNAVGGNTIYF.

This clone has a handful of counts. The chain recombines TRBV9 with TRBJ1-2, with a tentative D call TRBD1 (6 bases). CDR1 SGDLS and CDR2 YYNGEE come from the germline V gene. V lost 4 bases and J 4 bases, leaving 11 bases between the germline ends. The CDR3 is 13 residues long. CDR3 bases: TGTGCCAGCAGCTTAACAGGGACCTATGGCTACACCTTC. Its protein is CASSLTGTYGYTF.

The gene calls are TRBV7-2 and TRBJ2-5; D not certain. Germline V CDR1 and CDR2: SGHTA, FQGNSA. V was clipped by 4 bases and J by 5 bases, with 14 bases between them. CDR3 length: 14 residues. The CDR3 reads CASSSPGSVETQYF. CDR3 DNA sequence: TGTGCCAGCAGCTCCCCCGGGTCTGTGGAGACCCAGTACTTC.

The chain uses TRBV27 and TRBJ2-7; 7 bases match TRBD2. The CDR3 is made up of 14 amino acids. Germline V gives CDR1 MNHEY, CDR2 SMNVEV (reference sequence). J lost 2 bases, V lost 3 bases, and 4 bases had no gene match. The CDR3 DNA is TGTGCCAGCAGTTTCGGCGGGGGTGCCTACGAGCAGTACTTC. It specifies CASSFGGGAYEQYF.

In its sample, this clone was seen a few times. The V and J genes are TRBV7-8 and TRBJ1-2; perhaps TRBD1 as D (6 bases). V lost 2 bases, J lost 0 bases, and 13 bases lay in between. The CDR3 loop spans 16 amino acids. Germline values: CDR1 SGHVS, CDR2 FQNEAQ. CDR3: CASSLNLGGANYGYTF. CDR3 DNA: TGTGCCAGCAGCTTAAATTTAGGGGGAGCTAACTATGGCTACACCTTC.

V usage is TRBV10-1 and J usage is TRBJ1-2; TRBD1 matches 8 bases. V lost 8 bases, J lost 7 bases, and 9 bases stayed unmatched. The CDR3 is made up of 13 amino acids. Germline CDR1 reads WNHNN; CDR2 reads SYGVQD (reference sequence). The CDR3 DNA is TGCGCCAGCTCCTCGGACAGGGTGGGTGGCTACACCTTC. Translating it yields CASSSDRVGGYTF.

This clone was found a few times. The chain couples TRBV4-3 to TRBJ2-7; 9 nucleotides match TRBD1. V dropped 0 bases and J dropped 5; count of bases not matched to a gene: 8. The CDR3 is 16 amino acids. Germline V gives CDR1 LGHNA, CDR2 YSLEER. DNA for the CDR3: TGCGCCAGCAGCCAAGATAAGGGGGACAGGGTCCACGAGCAGTACTTC. Protein sequence: CASSQDKGDRVHEQYF.